These 8 T cell receptor beta chains originate from one sample sequenced in a study of blood T cell repertoires in COVID-19. Assay used: immunoSEQ multiplex PCR; TCRdb lists only in-frame clones, some missing. The table records around 270,000 clones, about 89% of them present only once. The source material was peripheral blood. The receptor source for this set is a man aged 25-40 years with acute or convalescent COVID-19.

The chain recombines TRBV5-1 with TRBJ1-1, with 8 positions matching TRBD1. The germline V gene encodes CDR1 SGHRS and CDR2 YFSETQ. The CDR3 covers 14 residues. V trimming: 7 bases; J trimming: 11 bases; junction bases outside the gene matches: 16. CDR3 amino acids: CASRRGQGALRAFF. CDR3 nucleotides: TGCGCCAGCCGGAGGGGGCAGGGGGCTCTTAGGGCTTTCTTT.

The rearrangement joins TRBV14 to TRBJ2-1; a weak D match, TRBD1 (6 bases). Per germline, CDR1 SGHDN and CDR2 FVKESK. The V end lost 2 bases, the J end lost 15 bases, and 17 bases lay between the germline ends. The CDR3 extends over 13 amino acids. The CDR3 loop reads CASSQRVDSRRFF. The CDR3 region has the DNA TGTGCCAGCAGCCAACGGGTGGACAGCCGAAGGTTCTTC.

This chain links TRBV6-5 with TRBJ2-3; no clear D gene. Germline V gives CDR1 MNHEY, CDR2 SVGAGI. Trimming took off 2 bases at V and 5 bases at J, with 5 bases between the two ends. CDR3 length equals 12 residues. The CDR3 sequence: CASSYRGDTQYF. CDR3 bases: TGTGCCAGCAGTTACCGCGGAGATACGCAGTATTTT.

The rearrangement joins TRBV6-4 to TRBJ1-4, with a weak D call TRBD1 (6 bases). V lost 2 bases, J lost 6 bases, and 22 bases lay in between. Germline lookup yields CDR1 MRHNA and CDR2 SNTAGT. The CDR3 spans 18 residues. This CDR3 is CASSDHKANRVSDEKLFF. The CDR3 DNA reads as TGTGCCAGCAGTGACCATAAGGCTAACAGGGTCTCCGATGAAAAACTGTTTTTT.

Comment on this clone: An end of the junction does not agree with germline; a read error may underlie this. The chain recombines TRBV6-5 with TRBJ1-5; D possibly corresponds to TRBD1 (5 bases). This CDR3 region has 13 residues. CDR1 is MNHEY, CDR2 SVGAGI, per germline. CDR3 protein: CAGRVTNNQPQHF. In DNA, the CDR3 is TGTGCCGGCAGGGTTACTAACAATCAGCCCCAGCATTTT.

The chain links TRBV24-1 to TRBJ2-4, with D possibly matching TRBD2 (7 bases). The V and J ends lost 2 bases and 9 bases respectively, with 19 bases between them. This CDR3 is 16 amino acids long. Germline V lookup: CDR1 KGHDR, CDR2 SFDVKD. The CDR3, as DNA: TGTGCCACCAGTGATTGGGCAGGTAAGGGAGGGGGCATTCAGTACTTC. As protein: CATSDWAGKGGGIQYF.

This clone was picked up one time. The chain combines TRBV5-1 with TRBJ2-5; D is perhaps TRBD2 (5 bases). Between the trimmed V and J ends, which lost 5 bases and 3 bases, there was a span of 8 bases. This CDR3 has 12 residues. In germline, CDR1 is SGHRS, CDR2 YFSETQ. CDR3 residues: CASSREKETQYF. CDR3 coding DNA: TGCGCCAGCAGTAGGGAGAAAGAGACCCAGTACTTC.

This clone appeared once. V is TRBV9 and J is TRBJ1-3; 10 nucleotides match TRBD1. Germline V CDR1 and CDR2: SGDLS, YYNGEE. The length of the CDR3 is 18 residues. Trimming at V came to 1 base and at J to 4 bases, leaving 11 bases not matched to a gene. CDR3 in DNA: TGTGCCAGCAGCGTATATTTGGGACAGGGGCGCAAAGGAAACACCATATATTTT. This translates into CASSVYLGQGRKGNTIYF. The full variable domain, completed using reference TRBV9 and TRBJ1-3, is DSGVTQTPKHLITATGQRVTLRCSPRSGDLSVYWYQQSLDQGLQFLIQYYNGEERAKGNILERFSAQQFPDLHSELNLSSLELGDSALYFCASSVYLGQGRKGNTIYFGEGSWLTVV.